This T cell receptor (beta chain) was documented in a study of CD8+ T cells in alopecia areata. Treatment given: oral pan-JAK inhibitor, 5-10 mg twice daily. Only a few counts were recorded for this clone. Sequencing templates came from extracted RNA that was reverse transcribed into cDNA. Clones were sequenced by immunoSEQ multiplex PCR, and TCRdb holds only the in-frame ones, with some missing. The table shows approximately 210,000 clones, with roughly two fifths occurring only once. The CDR3 runs 12 residues. Germline values: CDR1 SQVTM, CDR2 ANQGSEA. The origin of this receptor is a human donor with alopecia areata. This specimen was CD4+ T cells sorted from blood, taken between weeks 36 and 40, from a patient treated with tofacitinib. The V call is TRBV29-1, the J call TRBJ1-2; D is possibly TRBD1 (6 bases). CDR3 in DNA: TGCAGTATACAGGGAAATCATTATGGCTACACCTTC. The encoded protein is CSIQGNHYGYTF.